The sequence of this TCR beta chain was determined in a study of T cells in Graves' hyperthyroidism and ophthalmopathy. This CDR3 spans 18 amino acids. CDR1 and CDR2 from the germline V gene are MNHNS and SASEGT. V dropped 5 bases and J dropped 7 bases, with 27 bases sitting between them. This clonotype was observed many times. Lactation, pregnancy, other autoimmune disease or uncontrolled infection led to exclusion of patients. Amplification of TCR beta CDR3 regions used RNA as the template. A first-round RT-PCR of the TCR CDR3 used the HTBI primer set. MiXCR was run by TCRdb on the multiplex PCR reads, yielding one entry per CDR3 protein. Of about 200,000 distinct CDR3 sequences in the sample, approximately 16% were seen once.

The chain has TRBV6-1 and TRBJ2-1; D perhaps matches TRBD1 (6 bases). The receptor was isolated from a man in his forties with Graves' hyperthyroidism. The sequencing input was blood. CDR3 nucleotides: TGTGCCAGCAGTTTAACTCCTCAGGGATCAGGGGTAGGGAATGAGCAGTTCTTC. This gives the protein CASSLTPQGSGVGNEQFF.